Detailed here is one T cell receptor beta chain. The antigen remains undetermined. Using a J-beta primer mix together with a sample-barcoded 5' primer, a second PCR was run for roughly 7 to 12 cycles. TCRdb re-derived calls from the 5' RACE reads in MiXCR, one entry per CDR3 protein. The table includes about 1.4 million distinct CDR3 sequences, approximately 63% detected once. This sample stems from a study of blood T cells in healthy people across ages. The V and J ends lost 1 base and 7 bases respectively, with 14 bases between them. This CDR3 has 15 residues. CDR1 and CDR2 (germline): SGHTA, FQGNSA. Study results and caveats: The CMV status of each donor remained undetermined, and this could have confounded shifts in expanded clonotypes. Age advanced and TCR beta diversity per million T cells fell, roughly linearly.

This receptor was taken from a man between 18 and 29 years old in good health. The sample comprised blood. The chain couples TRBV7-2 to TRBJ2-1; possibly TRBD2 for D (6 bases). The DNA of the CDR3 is TGTGCCAGCAGCTTAGTGATCGGGGCGGGGAATGAGCAGTTCTTC. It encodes CASSLVIGAGNEQFF.